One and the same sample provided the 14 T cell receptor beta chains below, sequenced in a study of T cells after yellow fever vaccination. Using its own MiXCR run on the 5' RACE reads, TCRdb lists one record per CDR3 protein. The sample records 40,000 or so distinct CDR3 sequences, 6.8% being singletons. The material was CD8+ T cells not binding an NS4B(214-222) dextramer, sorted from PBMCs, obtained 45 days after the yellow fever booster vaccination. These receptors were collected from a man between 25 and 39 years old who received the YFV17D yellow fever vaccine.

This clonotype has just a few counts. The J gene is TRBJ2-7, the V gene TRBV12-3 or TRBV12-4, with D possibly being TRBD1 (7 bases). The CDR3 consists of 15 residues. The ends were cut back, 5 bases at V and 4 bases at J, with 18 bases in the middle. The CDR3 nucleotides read TGTGCCAGCAGTCCCAGGGGGGACTTAGCGTACGAGCAGTACTTC. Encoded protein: CASSPRGDLAYEQYF.

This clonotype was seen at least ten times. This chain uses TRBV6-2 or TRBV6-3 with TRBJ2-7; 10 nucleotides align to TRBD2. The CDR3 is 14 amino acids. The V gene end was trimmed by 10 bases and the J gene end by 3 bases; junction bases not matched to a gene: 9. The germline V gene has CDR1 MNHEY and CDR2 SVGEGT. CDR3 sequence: CAITFQREGYEQYF. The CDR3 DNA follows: TGTGCCATCACTTTCCAGCGGGAGGGCTACGAGCAGTACTTC.

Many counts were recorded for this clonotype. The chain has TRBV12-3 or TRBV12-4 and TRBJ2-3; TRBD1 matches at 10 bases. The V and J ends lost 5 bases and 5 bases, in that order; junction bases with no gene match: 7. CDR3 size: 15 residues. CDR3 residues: CASSLYGQGVDTQYF. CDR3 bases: TGTGCCAGCAGTCTCTACGGACAGGGGGTAGATACGCAGTATTTT.

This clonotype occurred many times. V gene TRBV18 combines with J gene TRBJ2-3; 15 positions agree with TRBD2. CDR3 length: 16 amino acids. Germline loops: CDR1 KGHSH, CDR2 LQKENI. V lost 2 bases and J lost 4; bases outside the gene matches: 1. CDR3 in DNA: TGTGCCAGCTCACCATGGACTAGCGGGAGGGCAGATACGCAGTATTTT. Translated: CASSPWTSGRADTQYF.

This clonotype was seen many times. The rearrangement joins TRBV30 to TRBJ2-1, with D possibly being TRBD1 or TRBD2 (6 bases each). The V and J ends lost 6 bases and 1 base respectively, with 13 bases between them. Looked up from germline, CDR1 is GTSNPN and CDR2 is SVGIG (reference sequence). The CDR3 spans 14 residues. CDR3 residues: CACQGGGSYNEQFF. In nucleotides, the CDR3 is TGTGCCTGCCAAGGAGGGGGGTCCTACAATGAGCAGTTCTTC.

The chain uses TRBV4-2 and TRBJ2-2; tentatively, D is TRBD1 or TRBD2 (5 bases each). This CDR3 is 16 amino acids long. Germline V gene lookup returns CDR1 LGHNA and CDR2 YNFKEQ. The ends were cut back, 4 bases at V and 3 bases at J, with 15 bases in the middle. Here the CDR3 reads CASSPGTIGYTGELFF. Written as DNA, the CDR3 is TGTGCCAGCAGCCCCGGGACCATCGGTTACACCGGGGAGCTGTTTTTT.

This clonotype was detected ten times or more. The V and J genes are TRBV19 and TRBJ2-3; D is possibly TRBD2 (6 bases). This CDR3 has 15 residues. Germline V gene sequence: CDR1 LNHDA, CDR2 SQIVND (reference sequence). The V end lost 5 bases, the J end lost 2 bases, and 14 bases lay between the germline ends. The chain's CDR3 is CASSPGAGYTDTQYF. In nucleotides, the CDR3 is TGTGCCAGTAGTCCAGGAGCGGGCTACACAGATACGCAGTATTTT.

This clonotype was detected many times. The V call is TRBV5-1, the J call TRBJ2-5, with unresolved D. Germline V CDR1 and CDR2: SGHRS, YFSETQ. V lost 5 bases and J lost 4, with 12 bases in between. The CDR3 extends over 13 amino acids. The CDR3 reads CASRNPRVETQYF. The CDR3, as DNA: TGCGCCAGCAGGAACCCACGGGTAGAGACCCAGTACTTC.

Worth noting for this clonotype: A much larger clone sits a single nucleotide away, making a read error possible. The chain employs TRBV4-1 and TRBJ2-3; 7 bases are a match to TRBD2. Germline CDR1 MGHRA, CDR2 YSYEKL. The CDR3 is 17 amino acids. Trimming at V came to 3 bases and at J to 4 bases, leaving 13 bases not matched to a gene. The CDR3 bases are TGCGCCAGCAGCCAGGACCCCCCAGCGGGAATTGCAGATACGCAGTATTTT. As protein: CASSQDPPAGIADTQYF.

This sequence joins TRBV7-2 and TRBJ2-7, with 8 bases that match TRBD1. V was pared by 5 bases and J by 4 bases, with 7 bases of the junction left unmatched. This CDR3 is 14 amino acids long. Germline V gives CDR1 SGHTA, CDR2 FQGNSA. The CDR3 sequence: CASSLDRGIYEQYF. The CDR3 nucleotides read TGTGCCAGCAGCCTCGACAGGGGAATATACGAGCAGTACTTC.

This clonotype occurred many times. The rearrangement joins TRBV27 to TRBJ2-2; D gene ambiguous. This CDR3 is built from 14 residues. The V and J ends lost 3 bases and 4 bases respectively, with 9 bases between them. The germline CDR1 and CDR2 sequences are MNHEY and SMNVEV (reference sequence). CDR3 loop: CASSLGSGTGELFF. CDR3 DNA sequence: TGTGCCAGCAGTTTGGGGTCCGGCACCGGGGAGCTGTTTTTT.

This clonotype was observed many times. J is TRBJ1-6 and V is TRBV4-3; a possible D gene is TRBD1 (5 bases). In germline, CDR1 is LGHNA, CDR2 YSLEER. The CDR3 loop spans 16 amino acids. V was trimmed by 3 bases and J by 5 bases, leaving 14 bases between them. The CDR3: CASSQGVAGNNSPLHF. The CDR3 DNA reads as TGCGCCAGCAGCCAGGGGGTAGCAGGGAATAATTCACCCCTCCACTTT.

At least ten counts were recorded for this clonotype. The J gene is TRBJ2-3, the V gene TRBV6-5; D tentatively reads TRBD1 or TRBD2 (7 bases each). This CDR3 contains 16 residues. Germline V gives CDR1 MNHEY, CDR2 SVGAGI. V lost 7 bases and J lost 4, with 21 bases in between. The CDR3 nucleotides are TGTGCCAGCACCAGGGGGGGGGTCCCCCCCGCAGATACGCAGTATTTT. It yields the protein CASTRGGVPPADTQYF.

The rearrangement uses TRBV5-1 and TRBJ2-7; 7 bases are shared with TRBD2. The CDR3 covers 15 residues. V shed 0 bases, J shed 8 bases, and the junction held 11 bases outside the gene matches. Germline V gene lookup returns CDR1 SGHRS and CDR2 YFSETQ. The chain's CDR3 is CASSLAESSGNKQYF. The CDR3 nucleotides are TGCGCCAGCAGCTTGGCCGAGTCTAGCGGTAACAAGCAGTACTTC.